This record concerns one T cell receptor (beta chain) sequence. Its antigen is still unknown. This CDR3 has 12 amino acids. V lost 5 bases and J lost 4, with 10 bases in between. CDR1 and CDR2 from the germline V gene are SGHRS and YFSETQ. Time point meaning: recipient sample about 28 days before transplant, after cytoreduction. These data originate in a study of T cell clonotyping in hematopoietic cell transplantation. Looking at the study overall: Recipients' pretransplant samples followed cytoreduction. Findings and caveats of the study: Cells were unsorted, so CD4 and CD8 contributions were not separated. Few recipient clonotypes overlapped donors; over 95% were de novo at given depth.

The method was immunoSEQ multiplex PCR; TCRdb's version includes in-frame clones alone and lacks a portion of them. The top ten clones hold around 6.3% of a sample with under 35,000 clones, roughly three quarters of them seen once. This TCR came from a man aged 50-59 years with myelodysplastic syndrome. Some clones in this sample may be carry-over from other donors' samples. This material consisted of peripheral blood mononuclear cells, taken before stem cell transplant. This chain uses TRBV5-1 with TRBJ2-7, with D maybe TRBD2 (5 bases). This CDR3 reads CASSTSGYEQYF. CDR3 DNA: TGCGCCAGCAGTACGAGCGGTTACGAGCAGTACTTC. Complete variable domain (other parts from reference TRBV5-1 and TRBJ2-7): KAGVTQTPRYLIKTRGQQVTLSCSPISGHRSVSWYQQTPGQGLQFLFEYFSETQRNKGNFPGRFSGRQFSNSRSEMNVSTLELGDSALYLCASSTSGYEQYFGPGTRLTVT.